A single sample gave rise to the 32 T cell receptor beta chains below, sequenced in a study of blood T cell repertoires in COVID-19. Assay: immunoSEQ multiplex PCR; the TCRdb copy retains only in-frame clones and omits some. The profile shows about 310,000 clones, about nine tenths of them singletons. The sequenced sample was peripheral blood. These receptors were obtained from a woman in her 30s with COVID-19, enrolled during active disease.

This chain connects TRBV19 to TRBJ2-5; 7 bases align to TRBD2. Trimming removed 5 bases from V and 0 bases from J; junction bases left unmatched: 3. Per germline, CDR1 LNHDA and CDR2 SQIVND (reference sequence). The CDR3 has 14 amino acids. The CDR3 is CASSDTSDQETQYF. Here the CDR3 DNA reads TGTGCCAGTAGTGACACTAGCGACCAAGAGACCCAGTACTTC.

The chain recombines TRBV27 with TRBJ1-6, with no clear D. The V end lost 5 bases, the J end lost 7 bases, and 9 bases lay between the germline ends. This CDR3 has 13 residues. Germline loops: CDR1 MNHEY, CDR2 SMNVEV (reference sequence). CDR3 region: CASSTTRNSPLHF. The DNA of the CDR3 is TGTGCCAGCAGTACCACAAGAAATTCACCCCTCCACTTT.

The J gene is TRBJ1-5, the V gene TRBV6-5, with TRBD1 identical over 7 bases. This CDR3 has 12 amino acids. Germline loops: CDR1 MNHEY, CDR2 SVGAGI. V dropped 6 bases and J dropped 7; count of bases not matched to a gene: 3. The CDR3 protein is CASSDRVQPQHF. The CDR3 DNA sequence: TGTGCCAGCAGCGACAGGGTCCAGCCCCAGCATTTT.

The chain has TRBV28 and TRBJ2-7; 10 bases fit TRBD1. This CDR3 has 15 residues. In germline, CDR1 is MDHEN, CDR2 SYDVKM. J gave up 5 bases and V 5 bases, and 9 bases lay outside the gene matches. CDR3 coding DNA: TGTGCCAGCAGTCCCGGACAGGGGGTAGGCCACGAGCAGTACTTC. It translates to CASSPGQGVGHEQYF.

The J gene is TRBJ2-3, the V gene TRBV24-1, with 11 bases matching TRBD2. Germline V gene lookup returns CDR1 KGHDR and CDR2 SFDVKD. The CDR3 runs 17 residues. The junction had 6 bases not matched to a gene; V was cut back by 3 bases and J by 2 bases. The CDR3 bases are TGTGCCACCAGTGATCCTAAGACTAGCGGGAACACAGATACGCAGTATTTT. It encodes CATSDPKTSGNTDTQYF.

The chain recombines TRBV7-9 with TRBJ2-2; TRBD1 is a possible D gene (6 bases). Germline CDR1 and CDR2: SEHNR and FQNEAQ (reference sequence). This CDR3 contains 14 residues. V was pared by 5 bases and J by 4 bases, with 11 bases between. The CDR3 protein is CASSADRSTGELFF. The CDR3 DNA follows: TGTGCCAGCAGCGCTGACAGGTCCACCGGGGAGCTGTTTTTT. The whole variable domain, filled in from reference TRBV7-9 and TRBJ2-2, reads DTGVSQNPRHKITKRGQNVTFRCDPISEHNRLYWYRQTLGQGPEFLTYFQNEAQLEKSRLLSDRFSAERPKGSFSTLEIQRTEQGDSAMYLCASSADRSTGELFFGEGSRLTVL.

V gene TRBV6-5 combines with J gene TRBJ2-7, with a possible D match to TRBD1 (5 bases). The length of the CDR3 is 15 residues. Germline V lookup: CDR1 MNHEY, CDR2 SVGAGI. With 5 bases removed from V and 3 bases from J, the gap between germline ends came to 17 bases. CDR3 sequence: CASSPTVPGIYEQYF. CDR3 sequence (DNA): TGTGCCAGCAGTCCGACAGTCCCTGGGATCTACGAGCAGTACTTC.

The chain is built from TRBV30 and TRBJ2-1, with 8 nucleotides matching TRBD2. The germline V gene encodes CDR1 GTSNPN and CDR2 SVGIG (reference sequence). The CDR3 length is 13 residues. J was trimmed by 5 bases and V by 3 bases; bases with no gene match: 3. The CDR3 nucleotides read TGTGCCTGGAGAGGGACTAGAAACAATGAGCAGTTCTTC. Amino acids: CAWRGTRNNEQFF. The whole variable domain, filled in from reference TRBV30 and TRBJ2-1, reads SQTIHQWPATLVQPVGSPLSLECTVEGTSNPNLYWYRQAAGRGLQLLFYSVGIGQISSEVPQNLSASRPQDRQFILSSKKLLLSDSGFYLCAWRGTRNNEQFFGPGTRLTVL.

CDR3 in amino acids: CASSVGTGGEYEQYF. As DNA, the CDR3 is TGTGCCAGCAGCGTCGGGACAGGGGGAGAGTACGAGCAGTACTTC. The chain joins TRBV7-9 to TRBJ2-7; TRBD1 matches 11 bases. Trimming cost V 5 bases and J 4 bases; bases outside gene matches: 7. The CDR3 is made up of 15 amino acids. Germline CDR1 and CDR2: SEHNR and FQNEAQ (reference sequence).

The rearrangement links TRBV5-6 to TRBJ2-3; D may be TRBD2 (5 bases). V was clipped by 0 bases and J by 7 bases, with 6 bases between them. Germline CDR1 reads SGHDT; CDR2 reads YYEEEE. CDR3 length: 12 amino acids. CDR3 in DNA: TGTGCCAGCAGCTTGGCGGGGTATACGCAGTATTTT. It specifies CASSLAGYTQYF.

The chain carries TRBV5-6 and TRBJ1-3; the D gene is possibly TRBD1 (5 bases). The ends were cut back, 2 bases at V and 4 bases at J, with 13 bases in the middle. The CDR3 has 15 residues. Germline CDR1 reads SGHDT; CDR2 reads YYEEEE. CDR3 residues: CASSLRQLRGNTIYF. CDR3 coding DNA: TGTGCCAGCAGCTTACGACAGCTGCGAGGAAACACCATATATTTT.

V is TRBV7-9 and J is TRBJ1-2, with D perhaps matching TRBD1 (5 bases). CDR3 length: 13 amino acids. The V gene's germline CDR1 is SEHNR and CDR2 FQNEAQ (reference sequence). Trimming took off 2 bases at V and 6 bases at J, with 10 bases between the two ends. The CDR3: CASSLSGGDGYTF. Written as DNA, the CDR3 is TGTGCCAGCAGCTTATCCGGGGGAGATGGCTACACCTTC.

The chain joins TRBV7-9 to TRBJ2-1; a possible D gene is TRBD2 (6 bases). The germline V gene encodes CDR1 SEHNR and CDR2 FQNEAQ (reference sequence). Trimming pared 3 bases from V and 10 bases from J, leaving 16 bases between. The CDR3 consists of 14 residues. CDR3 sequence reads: CASSFTSPGGEQFF. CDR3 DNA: TGTGCCAGCAGCTTTACTAGCCCTGGGGGGGAGCAGTTCTTC.

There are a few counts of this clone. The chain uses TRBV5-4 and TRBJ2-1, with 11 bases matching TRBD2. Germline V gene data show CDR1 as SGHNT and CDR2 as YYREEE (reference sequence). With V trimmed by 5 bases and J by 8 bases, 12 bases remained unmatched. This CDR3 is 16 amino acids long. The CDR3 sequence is CASRRGTSGRLDEQFF. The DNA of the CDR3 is TGTGCCAGCAGGCGGGGGACTAGCGGACGTCTGGATGAGCAGTTCTTC. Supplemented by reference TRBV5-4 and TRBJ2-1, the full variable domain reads ETGVTQSPTHLIKTRGQQVTLRCSSQSGHNTVSWYQQALGQGPQFIFQYYREEENGRGNFPPRFSGLQFPNYSSELNVNALELDDSALYLCASRRGTSGRLDEQFFGPGTRLTVL.

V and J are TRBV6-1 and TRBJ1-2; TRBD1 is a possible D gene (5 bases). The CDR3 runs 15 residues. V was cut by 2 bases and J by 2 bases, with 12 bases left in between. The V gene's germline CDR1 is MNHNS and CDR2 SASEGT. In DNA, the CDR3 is TGTGCCAGCAGTGAAAGTTTTAGGGGAAACTATGGCTACACCTTC. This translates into CASSESFRGNYGYTF.

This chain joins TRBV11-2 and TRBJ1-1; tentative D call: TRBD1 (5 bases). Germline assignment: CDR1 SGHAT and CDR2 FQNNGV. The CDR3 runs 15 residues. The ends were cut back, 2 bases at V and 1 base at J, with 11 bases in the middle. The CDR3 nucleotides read TGTGCCAGCAGCTTAATGGAGACAGAGAACACTGAAGCTTTCTTT. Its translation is CASSLMETENTEAFF.

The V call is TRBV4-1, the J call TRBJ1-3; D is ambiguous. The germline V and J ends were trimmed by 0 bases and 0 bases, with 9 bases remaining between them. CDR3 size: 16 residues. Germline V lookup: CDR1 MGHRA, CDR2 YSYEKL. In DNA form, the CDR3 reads TGCGCCAGCAGCCAAGATTTCAGTTCCTCTGGAAACACCATATATTTT. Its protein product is CASSQDFSSSGNTIYF.

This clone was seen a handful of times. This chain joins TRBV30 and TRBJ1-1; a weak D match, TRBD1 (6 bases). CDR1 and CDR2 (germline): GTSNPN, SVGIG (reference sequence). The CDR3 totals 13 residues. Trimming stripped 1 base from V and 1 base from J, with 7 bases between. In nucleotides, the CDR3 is TGTGCCTGGAGTGGGACAGCGAACACTGAAGCTTTCTTT. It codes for CAWSGTANTEAFF.

CDR3 loop: CASSDLSRREISEQYF. The CDR3 DNA reads TGTGCCAGTAGTGACCTGAGCCGGCGGGAGATAAGCGAGCAGTACTTC. J is TRBJ2-7 and V is TRBV19, with 7 bases aligning to TRBD2. Germline assignment: CDR1 LNHDA and CDR2 SQIVND (reference sequence). Losses at the gene ends were 5 bases for V and 6 bases for J; bases not matched to a gene: 16. This CDR3 comprises 16 residues.

This chain's CDR3 is CASSPQGRIDTIYF. The CDR3 DNA is TGTGCCAGCAGCCCTCAGGGAAGGATAGACACCATATATTTT. This chain connects TRBV7-9 to TRBJ1-3; possible D gene TRBD1, 5 bases. With 5 bases removed from V and 8 bases from J, the gap between germline ends came to 16 bases. In germline, CDR1 is SEHNR, CDR2 FQNEAQ (reference sequence). The length of the CDR3 is 14 residues.

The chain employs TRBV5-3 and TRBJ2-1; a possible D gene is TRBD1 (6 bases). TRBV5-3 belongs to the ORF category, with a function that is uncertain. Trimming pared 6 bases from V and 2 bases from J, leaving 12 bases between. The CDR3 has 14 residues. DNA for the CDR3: TGTGCCAGAACCTCAGGGGCGCCCTACAATGAGCAGTTCTTC. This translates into CARTSGAPYNEQFF.

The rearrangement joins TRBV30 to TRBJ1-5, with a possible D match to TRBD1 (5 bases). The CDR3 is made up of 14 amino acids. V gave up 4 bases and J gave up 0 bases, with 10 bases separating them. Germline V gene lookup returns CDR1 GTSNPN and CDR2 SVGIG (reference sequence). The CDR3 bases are TGTGCCTGGACCCCAGGGTATAGCAATCAGCCCCAGCATTTT. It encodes CAWTPGYSNQPQHF.

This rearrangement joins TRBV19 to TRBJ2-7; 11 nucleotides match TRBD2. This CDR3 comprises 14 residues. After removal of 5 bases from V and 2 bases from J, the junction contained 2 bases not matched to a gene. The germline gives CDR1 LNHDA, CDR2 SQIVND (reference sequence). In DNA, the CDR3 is TGTGCCAGTAGTTTGGGACTAGCGGCCTACGAGCAGTACTTC. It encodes CASSLGLAAYEQYF.

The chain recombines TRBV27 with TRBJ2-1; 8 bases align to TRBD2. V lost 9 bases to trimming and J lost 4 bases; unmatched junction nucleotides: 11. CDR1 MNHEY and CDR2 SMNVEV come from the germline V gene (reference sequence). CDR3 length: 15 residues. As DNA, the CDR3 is TGTGCCAGTTCATGGTCTAGCGGGCGATACAATGAGCAGTTCTTC. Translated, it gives CASSWSSGRYNEQFF.

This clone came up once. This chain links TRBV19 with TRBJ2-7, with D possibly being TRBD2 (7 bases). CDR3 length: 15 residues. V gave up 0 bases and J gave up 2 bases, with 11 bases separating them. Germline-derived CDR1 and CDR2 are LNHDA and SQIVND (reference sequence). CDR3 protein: CASSIDRGAPYEQYF. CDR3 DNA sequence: TGTGCCAGTAGTATAGATCGGGGGGCTCCCTACGAGCAGTACTTC.

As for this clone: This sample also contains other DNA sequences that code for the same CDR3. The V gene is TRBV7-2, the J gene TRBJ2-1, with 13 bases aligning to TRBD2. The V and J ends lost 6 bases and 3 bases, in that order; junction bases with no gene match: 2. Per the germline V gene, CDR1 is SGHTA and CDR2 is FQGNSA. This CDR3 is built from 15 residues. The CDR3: CASRRTSGSYNEQFF. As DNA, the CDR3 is TGTGCCAGCAGGAGGACTAGCGGGAGCTACAATGAGCAGTTCTTC. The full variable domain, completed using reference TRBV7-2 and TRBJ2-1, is GAGVSQSPSNKVTEKGKDVELRCDPISGHTALYWYRQSLGQGLEFLIYFQGNSAPDKSGLPSDRFSAERTGGSVSTLTIQRTQQEDSAVYLCASRRTSGSYNEQFFGPGTRLTVL.

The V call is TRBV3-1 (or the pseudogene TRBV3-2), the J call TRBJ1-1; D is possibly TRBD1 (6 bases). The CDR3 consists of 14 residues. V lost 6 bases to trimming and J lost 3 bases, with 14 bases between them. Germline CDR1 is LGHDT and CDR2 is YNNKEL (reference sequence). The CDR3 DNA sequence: TGTGCCAGCAGTTTTCAGGGGCCGGACACTGAAGCTTTCTTT. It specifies CASSFQGPDTEAFF.

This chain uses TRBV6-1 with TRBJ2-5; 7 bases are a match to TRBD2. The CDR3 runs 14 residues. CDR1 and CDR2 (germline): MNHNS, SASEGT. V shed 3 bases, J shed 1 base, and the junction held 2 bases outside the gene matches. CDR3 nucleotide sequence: TGTGCCAGCAGTGATGGGAGGGCCCAAGAGACCCAGTACTTC. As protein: CASSDGRAQETQYF.

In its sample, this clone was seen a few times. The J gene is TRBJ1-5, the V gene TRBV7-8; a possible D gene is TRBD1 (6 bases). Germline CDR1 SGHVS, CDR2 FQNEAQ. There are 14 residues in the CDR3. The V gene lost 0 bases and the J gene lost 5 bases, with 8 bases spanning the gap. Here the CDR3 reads CASSLAAGDQPQHF. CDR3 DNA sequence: TGTGCCAGCAGCTTAGCGGCAGGGGATCAGCCCCAGCATTTT. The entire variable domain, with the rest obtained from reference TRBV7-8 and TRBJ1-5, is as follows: GAGVSQSPRYKVAKRGQDVALRCDPISGHVSLFWYQQALGQGPEFLTYFQNEAQLDKSGLPSDRFFAERPEGSVSTLKIQRTQQEDSAVYLCASSLAAGDQPQHFGDGTRLSIL.

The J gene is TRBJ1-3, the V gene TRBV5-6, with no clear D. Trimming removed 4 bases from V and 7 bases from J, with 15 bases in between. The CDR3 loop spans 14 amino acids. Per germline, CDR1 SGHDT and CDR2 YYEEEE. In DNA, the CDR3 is TGTGCCAGCAGCGTCGGGTCCTGGGTGAACACCATATATTTT. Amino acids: CASSVGSWVNTIYF. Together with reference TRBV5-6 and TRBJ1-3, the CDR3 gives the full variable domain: DAGVTQSPTHLIKTRGQQVTLRCSPKSGHDTVSWYQQALGQGPQFIFQYYEEEERQRGNFPDRFSGHQFPNYSSELNVNALLLGDSALYLCASSVGSWVNTIYFGEGSWLTVV.

CDR3 DNA sequence: TGTGCCAGTAGTAGTGACAGGGGGACCTATAGCAATCAGCCCCAGCATTTT. Residues: CASSSDRGTYSNQPQHF. The V call is TRBV19, the J call TRBJ1-5, with 9 bases identical to TRBD1. With 4 bases clipped from V and 0 bases from J, the junction kept 7 bases outside the gene matches. Germline V CDR1 and CDR2: LNHDA, SQIVND (reference sequence). The CDR3 length is 17 residues.

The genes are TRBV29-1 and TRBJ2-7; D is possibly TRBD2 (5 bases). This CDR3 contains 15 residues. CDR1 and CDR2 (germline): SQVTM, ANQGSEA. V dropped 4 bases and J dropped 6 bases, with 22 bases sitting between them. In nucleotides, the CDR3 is TGCAGCGTTGTATCCGCGGGTGATACAGTCCCCGAGCAGTACTTC. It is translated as CSVVSAGDTVPEQYF.